This is a list of T cell receptor beta chains from one sample in a study of blood T cell repertoires in COVID-19. The table came from immunoSEQ multiplex PCR; TCRdb's copy has only in-frame clones and leaves some out. The table lists 50,000 to 65,000 clones, 82% of them singletons. Sequenced input: peripheral blood. All receptors come from a woman aged 60-75 years with acute or convalescent COVID-19. Both conserved end residues are part of each CDR3. A D gene is named only where the DNA matches it firmly. The size field is filled for only some rows; it gives once, few, many or a size class.

d_call j_call clone_size v_call cdr3_aa cdr3_nt
. TRBJ2-1 . TRBV3-1/TRBV3-2 CASSPYASPLVLNEQLF TGTGCCAGCAGCCCCTACGCTTCCCCGCTAGTCTTGAATGAGCAGCTCTTC
TRBD1 TRBJ1-1 . TRBV25-1 CASRGQGGITEAFF TGTGCCAGCAGGGGACAGGGGGGTATCACTGAAGCTTTCTTT
TRBD2 TRBJ2-2 once TRBV5-8 CASTPGGATGELFF TGTGCCAGCACCCCGGGGGGGGCCACCGGGGAGCTGTTTTTT
TRBD1 TRBJ1-2 few TRBV7-3 CASSTPGTGDGYTF TGTGCCAGCAGCACGCCTGGGACAGGGGATGGCTACACCTTC
TRBD2 TRBJ2-7 . TRBV2 CASRASSGVTSYEQYF TGTGCCAGCAGGGCTTCTAGCGGCGTAACCTCCTACGAGCAGTACTTC
. TRBJ2-3 . TRBV4-1 CASSQEQGGILDTQYF TGCGCCAGCAGCCAAGAACAGGGGGGGATTTTGGATACGCAGTATTTT
TRBD1 TRBJ2-1 . TRBV15 CATSRAQGAPHEQFF TGTGCCACCAGCAGAGCACAGGGGGCGCCCCATGAGCAGTTCTTC
. TRBJ2-7 . TRBV18 CASSPNQGYEQYF TGTGCCAGCTCACCCAATCAGGGGTACGAGCAGTACTTC
. TRBJ1-6 once TRBV5-6 CASQGSSYNSPLHF TGTGCCAGTCAGGGGAGCTCCTATAATTCACCCCTCCACTTT
. TRBJ1-2 . TRBV6-5 CASSPDRTSRGYTF TGTGCCAGCAGTCCAGACCGGACTTCGAGGGGCTACACCTTC
. TRBJ2-2 . TRBV24-1 CATRFDQSGELFF TGTGCCACCAGGTTCGATCAGTCCGGGGAGCTGTTTTTT
TRBD2 TRBJ2-2 . TRBV6-5 CASMGGVTGELFF TGTGCCAGCATGGGGGGGGTCACCGGGGAGCTGTTTTTT
TRBD1 TRBJ1-2 . TRBV2 CASSGDRGPYRYTF TGTGCCAGCAGTGGGGACAGGGGACCTTATCGCTACACCTTC
. TRBJ2-7 . TRBV6-2/TRBV6-3 CASSYSPQGSYYEQYF TGTGCCAGCAGTTACTCCCCGCAGGGGTCATACTACGAGCAGTACTTC
. TRBJ2-5 . TRBV6-4 CASSDTAEETQYF TGTGCCAGCAGTGACACCGCGGAAGAGACCCAGTACTTC
TRBD1 TRBJ2-7 . TRBV6-2/TRBV6-3 CASSYSDRGPVISSYEQYF TGTGCCAGCAGTTATTCTGACAGGGGGCCGGTTATCAGCTCCTACGAGCAGTACTTC
. TRBJ1-2 . TRBV6-6 CASRGWDGYTF TGTGCCAGCAGGGGCTGGGATGGCTACACCTTC
. TRBJ2-7 . TRBV27 CASSPWDNSYEQYF TGTGCCAGCAGTCCATGGGACAACTCCTACGAGCAGTACTTC
TRBD1 TRBJ2-7 . TRBV12-3/TRBV12-4 CASSYGTGDEQYF TGTGCCAGCAGTTACGGGACAGGGGACGAGCAGTACTTC
TRBD1 TRBJ1-1 . TRBV29-1 CSVSTPQGAGTEAFF TGCAGCGTTTCCACCCCACAGGGGGCTGGCACTGAAGCTTTCTTT
. TRBJ2-2 . TRBV6-5 CASSYSLTGELFF TGTGCCAGCAGTTACTCCCTCACCGGGGAGCTGTTTTTT
TRBD2 TRBJ2-1 . TRBV27 CATTLGSGASYNEQFF TGTGCCACGACCCTAGGTAGCGGGGCCTCCTACAATGAGCAGTTCTTC
. TRBJ1-6 . TRBV18 CASSSTGANSPLHF TGTGCCAGCTCATCGACAGGTGCTAATTCACCCCTCCACTTT